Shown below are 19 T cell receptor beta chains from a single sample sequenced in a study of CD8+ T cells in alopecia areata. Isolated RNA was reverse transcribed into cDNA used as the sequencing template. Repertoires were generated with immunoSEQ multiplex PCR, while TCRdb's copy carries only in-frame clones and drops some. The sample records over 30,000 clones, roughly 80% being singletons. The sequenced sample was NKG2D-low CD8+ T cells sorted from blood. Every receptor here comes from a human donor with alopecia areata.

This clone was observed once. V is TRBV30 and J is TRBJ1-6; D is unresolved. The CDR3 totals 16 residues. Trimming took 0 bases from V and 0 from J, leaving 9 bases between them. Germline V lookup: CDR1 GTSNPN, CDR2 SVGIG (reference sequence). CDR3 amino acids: CAWSVPTDSYNSPLHF. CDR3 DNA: TGTGCCTGGAGTGTACCAACAGACTCCTATAATTCACCCCTCCACTTT.

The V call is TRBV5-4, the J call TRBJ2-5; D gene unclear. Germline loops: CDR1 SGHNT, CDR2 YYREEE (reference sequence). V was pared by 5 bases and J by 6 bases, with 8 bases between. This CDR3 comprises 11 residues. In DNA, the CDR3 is TGTGCCAGCAGGAAAGGACAGACCCAGTACTTC. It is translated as CASRKGQTQYF.

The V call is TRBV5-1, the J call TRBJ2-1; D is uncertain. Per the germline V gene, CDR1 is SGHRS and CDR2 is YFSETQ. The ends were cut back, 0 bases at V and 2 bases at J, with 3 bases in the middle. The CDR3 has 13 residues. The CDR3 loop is CASSLATYNEQFF. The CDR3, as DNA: TGCGCCAGCAGCTTGGCCACCTACAATGAGCAGTTCTTC.

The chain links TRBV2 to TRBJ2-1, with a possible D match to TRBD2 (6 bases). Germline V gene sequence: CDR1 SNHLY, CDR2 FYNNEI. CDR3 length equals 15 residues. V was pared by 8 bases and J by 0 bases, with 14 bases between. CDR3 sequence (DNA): TGTGCCAGCGGCGGGACGGAGAGCTCCTACAATGAGCAGTTCTTC. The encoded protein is CASGGTESSYNEQFF.

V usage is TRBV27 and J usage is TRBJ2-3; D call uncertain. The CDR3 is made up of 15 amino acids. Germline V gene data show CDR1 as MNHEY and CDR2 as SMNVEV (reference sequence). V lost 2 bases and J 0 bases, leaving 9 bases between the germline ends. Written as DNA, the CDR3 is TGTGCCAGCAGTTTAATGGCTAGAAGCACAGATACGCAGTATTTT. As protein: CASSLMARSTDTQYF.

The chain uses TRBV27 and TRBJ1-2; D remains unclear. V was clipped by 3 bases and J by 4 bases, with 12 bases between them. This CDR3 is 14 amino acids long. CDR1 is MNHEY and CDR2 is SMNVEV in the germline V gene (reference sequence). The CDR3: CASSLMGTAYGYTF. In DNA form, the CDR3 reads TGTGCCAGCAGTTTGATGGGTACCGCCTATGGCTACACCTTC.

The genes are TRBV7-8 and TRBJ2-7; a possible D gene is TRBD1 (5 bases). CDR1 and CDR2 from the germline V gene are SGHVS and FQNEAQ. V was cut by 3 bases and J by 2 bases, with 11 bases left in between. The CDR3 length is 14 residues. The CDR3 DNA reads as TGTGCCAGCAGCTTGGGTAGGGGTCCCTACGAGCAGTACTTC. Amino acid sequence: CASSLGRGPYEQYF.

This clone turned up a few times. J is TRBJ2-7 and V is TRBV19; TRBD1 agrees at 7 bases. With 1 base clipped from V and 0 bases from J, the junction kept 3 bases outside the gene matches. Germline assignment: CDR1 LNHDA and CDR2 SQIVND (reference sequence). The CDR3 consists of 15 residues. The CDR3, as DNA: TGTGCCAGTAGTATAGGACAGGGCAACTCCTACGAGCAGTACTTC. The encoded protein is CASSIGQGNSYEQYF.

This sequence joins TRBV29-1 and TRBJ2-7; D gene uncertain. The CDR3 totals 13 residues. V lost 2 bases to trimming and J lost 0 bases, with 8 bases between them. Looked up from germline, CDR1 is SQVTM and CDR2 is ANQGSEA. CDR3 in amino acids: CSVEIGNSYEQYF. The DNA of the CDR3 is TGCAGCGTTGAAATTGGCAACTCCTACGAGCAGTACTTC.

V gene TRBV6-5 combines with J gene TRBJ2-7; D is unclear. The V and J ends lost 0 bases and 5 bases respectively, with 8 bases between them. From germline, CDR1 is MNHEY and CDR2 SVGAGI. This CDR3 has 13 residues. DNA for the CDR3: TGTGCCAGCAGTTACTCAGGGTCCAACGAGCAGTACTTC. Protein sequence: CASSYSGSNEQYF.

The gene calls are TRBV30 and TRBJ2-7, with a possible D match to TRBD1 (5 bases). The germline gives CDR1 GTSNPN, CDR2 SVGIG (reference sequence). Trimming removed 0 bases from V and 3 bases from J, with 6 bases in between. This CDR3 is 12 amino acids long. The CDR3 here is CAWSVGHYEQYF. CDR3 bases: TGTGCCTGGAGTGTAGGACACTACGAGCAGTACTTC.

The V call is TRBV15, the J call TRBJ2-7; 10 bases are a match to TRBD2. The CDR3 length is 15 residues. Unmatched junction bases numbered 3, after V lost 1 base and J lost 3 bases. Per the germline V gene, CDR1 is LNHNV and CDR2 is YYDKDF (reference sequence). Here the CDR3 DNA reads TGTGCCACCAGCAGAGCTAGCGGGGGCAGCTACGAGCAGTACTTC. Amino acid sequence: CATSRASGGSYEQYF.

This chain's CDR3 is CAYSGNTQYF. For the CDR3, the DNA is TGTGCCTACTCGGGGAATACGCAGTATTTT. The genes are TRBV30 and TRBJ2-3; the D gene is possibly TRBD2 (5 bases). CDR1 is GTSNPN, CDR2 SVGIG, per germline (reference sequence). The CDR3 covers 10 residues. Trimming took 7 bases from V and 7 from J, leaving 9 bases between them.

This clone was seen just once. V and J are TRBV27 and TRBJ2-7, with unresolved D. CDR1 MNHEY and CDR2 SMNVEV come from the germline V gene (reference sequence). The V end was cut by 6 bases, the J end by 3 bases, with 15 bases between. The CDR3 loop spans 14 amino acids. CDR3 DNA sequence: TGTGCCAGCAGGCCCGCATACCCACTCTACGAGCAGTACTTC. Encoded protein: CASRPAYPLYEQYF.

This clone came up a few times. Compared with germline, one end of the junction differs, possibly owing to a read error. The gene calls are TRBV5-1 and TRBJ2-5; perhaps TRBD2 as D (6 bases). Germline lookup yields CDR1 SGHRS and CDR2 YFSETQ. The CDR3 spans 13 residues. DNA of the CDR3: TGCGCCAGCAGTTTGGGGGGAGAAGAGACCCAGTACTTC. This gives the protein CASSLGGEETQYF.

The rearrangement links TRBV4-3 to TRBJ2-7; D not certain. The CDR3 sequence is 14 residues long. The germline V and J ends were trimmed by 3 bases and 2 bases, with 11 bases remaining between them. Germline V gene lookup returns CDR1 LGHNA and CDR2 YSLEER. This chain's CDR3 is CASSHKDGPYEQYF. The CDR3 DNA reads TGCGCCAGCAGCCATAAGGACGGACCCTACGAGCAGTACTTC.

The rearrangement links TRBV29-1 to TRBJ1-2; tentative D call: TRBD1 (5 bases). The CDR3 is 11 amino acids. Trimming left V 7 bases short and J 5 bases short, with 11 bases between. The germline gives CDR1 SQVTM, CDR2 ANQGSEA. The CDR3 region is CSAQGIYGYTF. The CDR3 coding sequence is TGCAGCGCCCAGGGAATATATGGCTACACCTTC. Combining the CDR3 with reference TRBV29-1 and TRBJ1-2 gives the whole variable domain SAVISQKPSRDICQRGTSLTIQCQVDSQVTMMFWYRQQPGQSLTLIATANQGSEATYESGFVIDKFPISRPNLTFSTLTVSNMSPEDSSIYLCSAQGIYGYTFGSGTRLTVV.

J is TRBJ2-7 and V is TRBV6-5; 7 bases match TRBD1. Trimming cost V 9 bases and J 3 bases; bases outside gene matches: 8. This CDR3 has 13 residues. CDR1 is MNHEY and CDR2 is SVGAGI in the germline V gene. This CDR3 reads CASRDRLNYEQYF. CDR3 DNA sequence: TGTGCCAGTCGGGACAGACTAAACTACGAGCAGTACTTC.

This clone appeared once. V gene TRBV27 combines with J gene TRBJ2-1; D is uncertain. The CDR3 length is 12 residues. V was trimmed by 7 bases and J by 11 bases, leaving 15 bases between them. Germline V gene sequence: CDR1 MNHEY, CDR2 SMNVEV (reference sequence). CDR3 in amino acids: CASMGASMKQFF. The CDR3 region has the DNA TGTGCCAGCATGGGTGCGTCAATGAAGCAGTTCTTC.